This TCR beta chain was captured by sequencing in a study of blood T cells in healthy people across ages. This clonotype was detected only a few times. Its cognate antigen is unknown. Notes on the study in general: Naive T cell percentage strongly correlated with TCR beta diversity.

Healthy Russian Caucasian donors spanned ages about 6 to 100 years. Peripheral blood from each donor was collected in a volume of ten milliliters. Each sample had at least 6 million PBMCs isolated. It was with a sample-barcoded 5' primer and a J-beta primer mix that a second PCR of about 6 to 11 cycles was run. TCRdb passed the 5' RACE reads through MiXCR, listing each CDR3 protein once. The sample has 1.5 million to 2 million distinct CDR3 sequences, about 32% seen once. With V trimmed by 2 bases and J by 7 bases, 7 bases remained unmatched. This CDR3 spans 14 amino acids. Germline CDR1 and CDR2: MNHEY and SVGAGI.

The sequence derives from a woman in her twenties or thirties in good health. What was sequenced was blood. The V call is TRBV6-5, the J call TRBJ1-2; TRBD1 aligns across 7 bases. The CDR3 protein is CASSYHQTGSGYTF. Here the CDR3 DNA reads TGTGCCAGCAGTTACCACCAGACAGGGTCTGGCTACACCTTC.